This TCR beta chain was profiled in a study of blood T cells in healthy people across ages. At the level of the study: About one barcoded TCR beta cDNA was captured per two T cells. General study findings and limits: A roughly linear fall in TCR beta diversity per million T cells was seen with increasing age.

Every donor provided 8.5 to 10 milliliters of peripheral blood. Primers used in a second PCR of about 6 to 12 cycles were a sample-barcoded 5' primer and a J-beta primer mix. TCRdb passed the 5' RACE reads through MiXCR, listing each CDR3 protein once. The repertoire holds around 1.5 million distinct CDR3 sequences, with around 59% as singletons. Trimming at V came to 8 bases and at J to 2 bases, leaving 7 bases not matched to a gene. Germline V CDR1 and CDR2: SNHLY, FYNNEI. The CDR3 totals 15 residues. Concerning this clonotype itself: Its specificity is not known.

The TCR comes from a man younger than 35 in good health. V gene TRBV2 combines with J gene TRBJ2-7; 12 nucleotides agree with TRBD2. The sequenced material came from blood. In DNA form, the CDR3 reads TGTGCCAGCCACCTACTAGCGGGAGGAACCTACGAGCAGTACTTC. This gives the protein CASHLLAGGTYEQYF.